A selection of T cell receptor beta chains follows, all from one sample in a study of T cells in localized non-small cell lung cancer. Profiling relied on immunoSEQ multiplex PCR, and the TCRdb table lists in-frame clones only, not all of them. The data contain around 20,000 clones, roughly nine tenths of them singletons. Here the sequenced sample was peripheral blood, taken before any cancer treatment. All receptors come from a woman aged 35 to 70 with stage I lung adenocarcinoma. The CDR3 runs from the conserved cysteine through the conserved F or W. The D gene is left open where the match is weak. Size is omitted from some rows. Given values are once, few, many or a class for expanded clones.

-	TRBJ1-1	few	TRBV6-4	CASSQAVNTEAFF	TGTGCCAGCAGCCAGGCAGTGAACACTGAAGCTTTCTTT
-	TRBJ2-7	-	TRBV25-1	CASSPAYEQYF	TGTGCCAGCAGTCCCGCCTACGAGCAGTACTTC
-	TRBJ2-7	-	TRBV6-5	CASSEKARDEQYF	TGTGCCAGCAGCGAGAAGGCTAGGGACGAGCAGTACTTC
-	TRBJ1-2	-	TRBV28	CASSADVDTGVYGYTF	TGTGCCAGCAGTGCTGACGTAGATACAGGTGTCTATGGCTACACCTTC
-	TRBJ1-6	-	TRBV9	CASSVDGVVASPLHF	TGTGCCAGCAGCGTAGATGGGGTGGTGGCTTCACCCCTCCACTTT
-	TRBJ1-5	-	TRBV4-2	CASSLYNQPQHF	TGTGCCAGCAGCCTATACAATCAGCCCCAGCATTTT
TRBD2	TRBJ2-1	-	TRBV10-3	CAISEGTSFYNEQFF	TGTGCCATCAGTGAGGGGACTAGTTTTTACAATGAGCAGTTCTTC
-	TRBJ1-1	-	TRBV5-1	CASSLIGDMNTEAFF	TGCGCCAGCAGCTTGATTGGGGACATGAACACTGAAGCTTTCTTT
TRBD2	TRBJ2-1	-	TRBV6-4	CASSAYRTSGSYNEQFF	TGTGCCAGCAGTGCATACAGGACTAGCGGGAGTTATAATGAGCAGTTCTTC
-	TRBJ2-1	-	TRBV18	CASSPPGGTAYNEQFF	TGTGCCAGCTCACCACCGGGCGGGACTGCCTACAATGAGCAGTTCTTC
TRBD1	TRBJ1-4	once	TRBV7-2	CASSPGTGREKLFF	TGTGCCAGCAGCCCCGGGACAGGGCGGGAAAAACTGTTTTTT
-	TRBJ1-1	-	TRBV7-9	CASSFGGTGLGAEAFF	TGTGCCAGCAGCTTCGGGGGAACGGGCCTTGGGGCTGAAGCTTTCTTT
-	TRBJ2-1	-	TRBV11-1	CASSPIYSSEAYNEQFF	TGTGCCAGCAGTCCTATTTATTCTAGCGAGGCCTACAATGAGCAGTTCTTC
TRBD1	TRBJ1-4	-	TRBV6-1	CASRATGVGEKLFF	TGTGCCAGCAGAGCGACAGGGGTAGGGGAAAAACTGTTTTTT
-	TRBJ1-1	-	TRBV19	CASSIDSREGLAEAFF	TGTGCCAGTAGTATAGACTCGAGGGAAGGATTGGCTGAAGCTTTCTTT
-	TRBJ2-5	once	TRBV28	CASSLNPPGRETQYF	TGTGCCAGCAGTTTGAACCCCCCGGGGCGGGAGACCCAGTACTTC
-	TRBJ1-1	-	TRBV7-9	CASSSQGGDTEAFF	TGTGCCAGCAGCTCACAGGGAGGGGACACTGAAGCTTTCTTT
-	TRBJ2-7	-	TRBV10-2	CASRDGGGLEQYF	TGCGCCAGCAGAGACGGGGGAGGCCTCGAGCAGTACTTC
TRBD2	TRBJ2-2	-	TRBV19	CASSKFGGGSNTGELFF	TGTGCCAGTAGTAAGTTTGGCGGGGGATCGAACACCGGGGAGCTGTTTTTT
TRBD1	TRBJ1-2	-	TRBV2	CASSERGTGNYGYTF	TGTGCCAGCAGTGAACGTGGGACAGGGAACTATGGCTACACCTTC
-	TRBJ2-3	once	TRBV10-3	CAISGGIRGSDTQYF	TGTGCCATCAGTGGTGGGATCCGAGGGTCAGATACGCAGTATTTT
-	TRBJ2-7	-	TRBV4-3	CASSQERGGSGAYEQYF	TGCGCCAGCAGCCAAGAGAGGGGAGGCAGCGGTGCCTACGAGCAGTACTTC
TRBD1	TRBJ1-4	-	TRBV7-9	CASSLGQGREKLFF	TGTGCCAGCAGCTTAGGACAGGGGAGAGAAAAACTGTTTTTT
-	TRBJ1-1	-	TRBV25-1	CASSELTLNTEAFF	TGTGCCAGCAGTGAGCTGACACTGAACACTGAAGCTTTCTTT
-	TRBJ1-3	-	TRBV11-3	CASSSRLISGNTIYF	TGTGCCAGCAGCTCCAGACTGATCTCTGGAAACACCATATATTTT
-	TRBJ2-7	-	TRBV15	CATSRAPQGRYEQYF	TGTGCCACCAGCAGGGCCCCCCAGGGGCGGTACGAGCAGTACTTC
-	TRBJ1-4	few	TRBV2	CASSVDGEKLFF	TGTGCCAGCAGTGTGGACGGTGAAAAACTGTTTTTT
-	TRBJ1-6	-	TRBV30	CAWSPQVNSPLHF	TGTGCCTGGAGTCCCCAGGTTAATTCACCCCTCCACTTT
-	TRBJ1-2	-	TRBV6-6	CASSYSEAGLRGYTF	TGTGCCAGCAGTTACTCGGAGGCGGGGCTAAGGGGCTACACCTTC
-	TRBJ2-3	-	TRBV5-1	CASSLGSGVSTDTQYF	TGCGCCAGCAGCTTGGGGTCCGGGGTTAGCACAGATACGCAGTATTTT
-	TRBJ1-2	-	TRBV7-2	CASSPMEYGYTF	TGTGCCAGCAGCCCGATGGAGTATGGCTACACCTTC
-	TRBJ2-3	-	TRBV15	CATSREGRGADTQYF	TGTGCCACCAGCAGAGAGGGCAGGGGAGCGGATACGCAGTATTTT
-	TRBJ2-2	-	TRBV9	CASSDNPNTGELFF	TGTGCCAGCAGCGATAACCCGAACACCGGGGAGCTGTTTTTT
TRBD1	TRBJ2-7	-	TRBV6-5	CASSPRQGSSYEQYF	TGTGCCAGCAGTCCCCGACAGGGGAGCTCCTACGAGCAGTACTTC
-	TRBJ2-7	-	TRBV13	CASSSAGVSYEQYF	TGTGCCAGCAGCTCAGCCGGGGTCTCCTACGAGCAGTACTTC
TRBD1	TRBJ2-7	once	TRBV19	CASSPLGQGPYEQYF	TGTGCCAGTAGCCCTTTGGGACAGGGACCCTACGAGCAGTACTTC
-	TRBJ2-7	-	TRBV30	CAWTLGGGEQYF	TGTGCCTGGACTCTCGGGGGTGGCGAGCAGTACTTC
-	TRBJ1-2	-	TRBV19	CASSERGVYGYTF	TGTGCCAGTAGTGAAAGAGGGGTCTATGGCTACACCTTC
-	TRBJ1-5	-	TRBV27	CASSFMGDQPQHF	TGTGCCAGCAGTTTCATGGGGGATCAGCCCCAGCATTTT
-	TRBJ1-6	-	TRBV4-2	CASSQEGGGVDSPLHF	TGTGCCAGCAGCCAAGAGGGAGGGGGGGTGGATTCACCCCTCCACTTT
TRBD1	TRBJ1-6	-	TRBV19	CASTEDRNNSPLHF	TGTGCCAGTACCGAGGACAGGAATAATTCACCCCTCCACTTT
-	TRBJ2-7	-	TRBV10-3	CAIHPSGRHEQYF	TGTGCCATCCATCCCAGTGGGAGGCACGAGCAGTACTTC
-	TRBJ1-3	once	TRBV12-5	CASGFSMVGGNTIYF	TGTGCTAGTGGTTTTAGTATGGTTGGTGGAAACACCATATATTTT
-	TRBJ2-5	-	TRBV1	CTSSHRPFSAQYF	TGCACCAGCAGCCATCGACCCTTTTCGGCCCAGTACTTC
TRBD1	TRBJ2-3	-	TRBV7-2	CASSLGQGFTDTQYF	TGTGCCAGCAGCTTGGGACAGGGATTCACAGATACGCAGTATTTT
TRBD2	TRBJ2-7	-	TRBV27	CASSSLAGSYEQYF	TGTGCCAGCAGTTCTCTAGCGGGCTCCTACGAGCAGTACTTC
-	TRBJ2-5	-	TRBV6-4	CASSVCGAGQETQYF	TGTGCCAGCAGTGTTTGCGGGGCAGGACAAGAGACCCAGTACTTC
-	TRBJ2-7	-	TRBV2	CASRWDGTYEQYF	TGTGCCAGCAGATGGGACGGTACCTACGAGCAGTACTTC
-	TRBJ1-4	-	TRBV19	CASPPPGRPNEKLFF	TGTGCCAGTCCGCCCCCGGGCAGGCCAAATGAAAAACTGTTTTTT
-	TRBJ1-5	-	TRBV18	CASTAGLSNQPQHF	TGTGCCAGCACGGCCGGTCTAAGCAATCAGCCCCAGCATTTT
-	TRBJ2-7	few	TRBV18	CASSPLAKLTDSYEQYF	TGTGCCAGCTCACCGCTCGCAAAATTGACGGACTCCTACGAGCAGTACTTC
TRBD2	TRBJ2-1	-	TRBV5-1	CASSLVGSGSSYNEQFF	TGCGCCAGCAGCTTGGTCGGTAGCGGGAGCTCCTACAATGAGCAGTTCTTC
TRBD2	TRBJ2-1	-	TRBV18	CASCYMRGVFNEQFF	TGTGCCAGCTGTTATATGCGGGGGGTCTTTAATGAGCAGTTCTTC
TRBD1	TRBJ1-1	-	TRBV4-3	CASSRKTGGVTNTEAFF	TGCGCCAGCAGCCGAAAAACAGGGGGGGTAACGAACACTGAAGCTTTCTTT